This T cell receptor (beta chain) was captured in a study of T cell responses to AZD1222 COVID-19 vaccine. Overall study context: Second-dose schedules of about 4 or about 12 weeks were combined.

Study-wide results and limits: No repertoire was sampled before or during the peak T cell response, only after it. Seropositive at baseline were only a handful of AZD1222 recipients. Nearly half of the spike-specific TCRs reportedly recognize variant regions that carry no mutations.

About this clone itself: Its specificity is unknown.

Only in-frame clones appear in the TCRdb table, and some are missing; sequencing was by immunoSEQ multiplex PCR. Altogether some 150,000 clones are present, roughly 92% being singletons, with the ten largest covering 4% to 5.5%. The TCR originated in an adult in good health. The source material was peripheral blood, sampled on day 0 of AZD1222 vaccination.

The CDR3 DNA sequence: TGTGCCAGCAGCCTTGGGACAGGGAAGTGGGATGGCTACACCTTC. As protein: CASSLGTGKWDGYTF. This chain links TRBV3-1 (or the pseudogene TRBV3-2) with TRBJ1-2, with 9 bases matching TRBD1. Germline lookup yields CDR1 LGHDT and CDR2 YNNKEL (reference sequence). J lost 6 bases, V lost 4 bases, and 9 bases had no gene match. The CDR3 sequence is 15 residues long.